One and the same sample provided the 26 T cell receptor beta chains below, sequenced in a study of identifying expanded T cells in peripheral blood. Here immunoSEQ multiplex PCR was the method, and the copy in TCRdb shows in-frame clones only, minus some. Of about 80,000 clones in the sample, roughly 84% are singletons; the top ten hold about 18%. Sequences were obtained from blood. The receptors were sampled from a person aged 18 to 75 in good health.

The rearrangement links TRBV11-2 to TRBJ1-5; D may be TRBD1 (5 bases). The CDR3 sequence is 14 residues long. Germline CDR1 SGHAT, CDR2 FQNNGV. Trimming pared 5 bases from V and 4 bases from J, leaving 12 bases between. The CDR3 sequence is CASSLSDRNQPQHF. DNA of the CDR3: TGTGCCAGCAGCCTCTCTGACAGAAATCAGCCCCAGCATTTT.

This chain links TRBV5-1 with TRBJ1-5, with TRBD1 matching over 7 bases. Germline trimming cut 4 bases from V and 4 bases from J; bases unmatched to any gene: 14. Germline CDR1 is SGHRS and CDR2 is YFSETQ. This CDR3 is built from 17 residues. The CDR3 DNA reads TGCGCCAGCAGCCCGCTTGGGGGGCAGGGGGGTAATCAGCCCCAGCATTTT. Translation: CASSPLGGQGGNQPQHF. Using reference TRBV5-1 and TRBJ1-5 for the parts outside the CDR3, the full variable domain is KAGVTQTPRYLIKTRGQQVTLSCSPISGHRSVSWYQQTPGQGLQFLFEYFSETQRNKGNFPGRFSGRQFSNSRSEMNVSTLELGDSALYLCASSPLGGQGGNQPQHFGDGTRLSIL.

The V gene is TRBV4-2, the J gene TRBJ2-7; 7 nucleotides align to TRBD1. This CDR3 spans 17 amino acids. V was pared by 4 bases and J by 0 bases, with 12 bases of the junction left unmatched. CDR1 and CDR2 (germline): LGHNA, YNFKEQ. CDR3 in amino acids: CASSPSLTGSLSYEQYF. CDR3 DNA sequence: TGTGCCAGCAGCCCTTCCTTGACAGGGTCCCTCTCCTACGAGCAGTACTTC.

The chain carries TRBV25-1 and TRBJ1-1; 8 bases fit TRBD1. Germline-derived CDR1 and CDR2 are MGHDK and SYGVNS. Unmatched junction bases numbered 6, after V lost 5 bases and J lost 4 bases. The CDR3 length is 14 residues. The CDR3 sequence is CASSLQGDVTEAFF. CDR3 DNA sequence: TGTGCCAGCAGTTTACAGGGGGATGTCACTGAAGCTTTCTTT.

The rearrangement links TRBV9 to TRBJ2-3; D is uncertain. Germline CDR1 SGDLS, CDR2 YYNGEE. The CDR3 runs to 12 residues. Trimming pared 3 bases from V and 1 base from J, leaving 3 bases between. CDR3 region: CASSGGTDTQYF. The CDR3 DNA is TGTGCCAGCAGCGGCGGCACAGATACGCAGTATTTT.

The J gene is TRBJ2-7, the V gene TRBV4-3, with 9 bases that match TRBD2. V lost 0 bases and J lost 4; bases outside the gene matches: 10. The CDR3 covers 17 residues. Germline CDR1 LGHNA, CDR2 YSLEER. CDR3 sequence: CASSQEGGGRAGYEQYF. CDR3 in DNA: TGCGCCAGCAGCCAAGAAGGTGGCGGGAGGGCCGGGTACGAGCAGTACTTC.

The rearrangement joins TRBV19 to TRBJ2-1, with 10 bases that match TRBD1. CDR3 size: 14 residues. The germline CDR1 and CDR2 sequences are LNHDA and SQIVND (reference sequence). The J segment lost 6 bases and the V segment lost 6 bases, leaving 5 bases of the junction unmatched. Here the CDR3 DNA reads TGTGCCAGTAGCGGGACAGGGGCTATCAATGAGCAGTTCTTC. This encodes CASSGTGAINEQFF.

This clone was recorded once. The chain is built from TRBV4-3 and TRBJ1-3; D not certain. The CDR3 runs 15 residues. V was clipped by 0 bases and J by 1 base, with 7 bases between them. The germline CDR1 and CDR2 sequences are LGHNA and YSLEER. The CDR3 coding sequence is TGCGCCAGCAGCCAAGACCGGTCTTCTGGAAACACCATATATTTT. Its translation is CASSQDRSSGNTIYF.

CDR3 coding DNA: TGTGCCAGCAGCTTGGCGGCAGATCAAGAGACCCAGTACTTC. Residues: CASSLAADQETQYF. This chain connects TRBV5-6 to TRBJ2-5; D unclear. Deletions cut 0 bases from V and 2 bases from J, with 8 bases between. The CDR3 is 14 amino acids. Germline CDR1 reads SGHDT; CDR2 reads YYEEEE. Combining the CDR3 with reference TRBV5-6 and TRBJ2-5 gives the whole variable domain DAGVTQSPTHLIKTRGQQVTLRCSPKSGHDTVSWYQQALGQGPQFIFQYYEEEERQRGNFPDRFSGHQFPNYSSELNVNALLLGDSALYLCASSLAADQETQYFGPGTRLLVL.

The sample holds one count of this clone. V and J are TRBV19 and TRBJ2-7; TRBD1 agrees at 7 bases. The CDR3 length is 15 residues. Germline V lookup: CDR1 LNHDA, CDR2 SQIVND (reference sequence). V lost 3 bases and J lost 5; bases outside the gene matches: 10. The CDR3 bases are TGTGCCAGTAGTATCCGGGACAGCCGCGCTCACGAGCAGTACTTC. This codes for CASSIRDSRAHEQYF.

The chain has TRBV7-9 and TRBJ2-7; D is tentatively TRBD1 or TRBD2 (6 bases each). This CDR3 comprises 14 residues. The germline gives CDR1 SEHNR, CDR2 FQNEAQ (reference sequence). The ends were cut back, 1 base at V and 3 bases at J, with 10 bases in the middle. CDR3 coding DNA: TGTGCCAGCAGCTTAGTTGGGGGGCTCTACGAGCAGTACTTC. Translated, it gives CASSLVGGLYEQYF.

This sequence joins TRBV19 and TRBJ1-2; 8 nucleotides match TRBD1. The germline V gene has CDR1 LNHDA and CDR2 SQIVND (reference sequence). Unmatched junction bases numbered 14, after V lost 5 bases and J lost 9 bases. The CDR3 is made up of 15 amino acids. CDR3 bases: TGTGCCAGTAGTCGGAGGACAGGGACGAAATCCAGCTACACCTTC. As protein: CASSRRTGTKSSYTF.

The genes are TRBV11-3 and TRBJ2-6, with D unresolved. Looked up from germline, CDR1 is SGHNT and CDR2 is YENEEA. The CDR3 runs to 12 residues. The V end was cut by 4 bases, the J end by 2 bases, with 0 bases between. The CDR3 nucleotides are TGTGCCAGCAGCTCTGGGGCCAACGTCCTGACTTTC. It codes for CASSSGANVLTF.

The V and J genes are TRBV28 and TRBJ1-2; TRBD1 might be the D (5 bases). V lost 7 bases to trimming and J lost 0 bases, with 15 bases between them. The CDR3 loop spans 15 amino acids. Germline CDR1 reads MDHEN; CDR2 reads SYDVKM. Here the CDR3 reads CASNSLGTSNYGYTF. CDR3 nucleotides: TGTGCCAGCAACTCGCTCGGGACGTCTAACTATGGCTACACCTTC.

This clone was detected a few times. This sequence joins TRBV9 and TRBJ2-3; D not resolved. Germline V gene data show CDR1 as SGDLS and CDR2 as YYNGEE. Deletions cut 4 bases from V and 1 base from J, with 7 bases between. This CDR3 contains 13 residues. This CDR3 is CASSPRGTDTQYF. The CDR3, as DNA: TGTGCCAGCAGCCCCCGGGGCACAGATACGCAGTATTTT.

J is TRBJ1-3 and V is TRBV14; 8 bases align to TRBD1. Per germline, CDR1 SGHDN and CDR2 FVKESK. Unmatched junction bases numbered 9, after V lost 5 bases and J lost 0 bases. The CDR3 is made up of 17 amino acids. CDR3 residues: CASSIRTGPRSGNTIYF. CDR3 bases: TGTGCCAGCAGCATTCGGACAGGGCCGCGCTCTGGAAACACCATATATTTT.

The V and J genes are TRBV9 and TRBJ2-7; 8 nucleotides agree with TRBD2. This CDR3 comprises 14 residues. Germline loops: CDR1 SGDLS, CDR2 YYNGEE. J gave up 2 bases and V 4 bases, and 5 bases lay outside the gene matches. The CDR3 DNA reads as TGTGCCAGCAGCCCCCGGACTAGCACCTACGAGCAGTACTTC. Its protein product is CASSPRTSTYEQYF.

This clone was seen more than once but under ten times. This chain connects TRBV18 to TRBJ2-2; no firm D call. The CDR3 totals 13 residues. V shed 3 bases and J shed 4 bases, with 6 bases lying between them. CDR1 and CDR2 from the germline V gene are KGHSH and LQKENI. The chain's CDR3 is CASSPVSTGELFF. CDR3 DNA: TGTGCCAGCTCACCCGTTTCCACCGGGGAGCTGTTTTTT.

This chain uses TRBV7-2 with TRBJ1-5; 9 bases are shared with TRBD1. The CDR3 totals 16 residues. Per germline, CDR1 SGHTA and CDR2 FQGNSA. V lost 4 bases, J lost 6 bases, and 10 bases stayed unmatched. CDR3 amino acids: CASSYAGQGTAQPQHF. Here the CDR3 DNA reads TGTGCCAGCAGCTACGCGGGACAGGGTACCGCTCAGCCCCAGCATTTT.

This chain connects TRBV10-2 to TRBJ2-7; 13 bases agree with TRBD2. V shed 9 bases, J shed 0 bases, and the junction held 8 bases outside the gene matches. CDR3 size: 16 residues. The germline V gene has CDR1 WSHSY and CDR2 SAAADI. Written as DNA, the CDR3 is TGCGCCAGTGGGACTAGCGGGATTAGTGGCTCCTACGAGCAGTACTTC. Translated, it gives CASGTSGISGSYEQYF.

V usage is TRBV19 and J usage is TRBJ2-1; TRBD2 agrees at 11 bases. The germline gives CDR1 LNHDA, CDR2 SQIVND (reference sequence). The CDR3 extends over 16 amino acids. The junction had 8 bases not matched to a gene; V was cut back by 3 bases and J by 7 bases. The CDR3 DNA follows: TGTGCCAGTAGTATCCTAGCGGGAGGTAACGGGAATGAGCAGTTCTTC. It specifies CASSILAGGNGNEQFF.

This clone was counted once. The chain uses TRBV19 and TRBJ2-1; 9 bases fit TRBD2. The trim removed 4 bases at V and 4 bases at J, leaving 8 bases unmatched. The V gene's germline CDR1 is LNHDA and CDR2 SQIVND (reference sequence). This CDR3 is 16 amino acids long. CDR3 loop: CASSTITSGLYNEQFF. The DNA of the CDR3 is TGTGCCAGTAGTACTATTACTAGCGGGCTTTACAATGAGCAGTTCTTC.

This clone was observed a handful of times. V usage is TRBV19 and J usage is TRBJ2-2, with D perhaps being TRBD1 or TRBD2 (7 bases each). Deletions cut 6 bases from V and 5 bases from J, with 28 bases between. CDR1 is LNHDA and CDR2 is SQIVND in the germline V gene (reference sequence). The CDR3 covers 19 residues. CDR3 loop: CASRDFGRSTGSRTGELFF. CDR3 nucleotide sequence: TGTGCCAGTAGAGATTTCGGGAGGTCGACAGGGAGTAGAACCGGGGAGCTGTTTTTT.

The V and J genes are TRBV6-6 and TRBJ1-5; D uncertain. This CDR3 region has 12 residues. Deletions cut 9 bases from V and 7 bases from J, with 13 bases between. Germline loops: CDR1 MNHNY, CDR2 SVGAGI (reference sequence). DNA for the CDR3: TGTGCCAGTAACGAAGGCGGGCAGCCCCAGCATTTT. This gives the protein CASNEGGQPQHF.

The chain recombines TRBV6-1 with TRBJ1-1; D gene ambiguous. This CDR3 comprises 14 residues. From germline, CDR1 is MNHNS and CDR2 SASEGT. Trimming shortened V by 5 bases and J by 4 bases, and 14 bases separated the two germline ends. CDR3 sequence reads: CASSPDIFSTEAFF. The DNA for the CDR3 is TGTGCCAGCAGTCCTGACATATTCTCCACTGAAGCTTTCTTT.

This clone was observed a few times. The chain links TRBV5-6 to TRBJ2-7; 9 nucleotides align to TRBD2. The CDR3 loop spans 14 amino acids. The germline CDR1 and CDR2 sequences are SGHDT and YYEEEE. V lost 4 bases and J lost 3; bases outside the gene matches: 5. The CDR3 is CASSPSGTFYEQYF. For the CDR3, the DNA is TGTGCCAGCAGCCCTAGCGGGACCTTCTACGAGCAGTACTTC.